The sequence of this T cell receptor beta chain was determined in a study of cytomegalovirus exposure and HLA in healthy donors. Study-level information: Early on, a data release was issued that held tens of millions of unique TCRs from HLA-typed donors. Study-wide findings and caveats: Previously analyzed data showed that most TCR beta V segments were productive at a frequency of about 87% or about 30%.

This clone has a handful of counts. What it binds is unknown. The CDR3 covers 14 residues. Trimming stripped 6 bases from V and 6 bases from J, with 20 bases between. Germline CDR1 is SQVTM and CDR2 is ANQGSEA. The PCR used 60 Vbeta and 13 Jbeta primers. The repertoire was sequenced with immunoSEQ multiplex PCR; TCRdb's copy has only in-frame clones and lacks some. The data contain 150,000 to 200,000 clones, about two thirds of them singletons. The sequence derives from a woman aged 30 to 39 in good health and CMV-seronegative. J is TRBJ1-2 and V is TRBV29-1; perhaps TRBD1 as D (6 bases). The sequenced material came from PBMCs. The CDR3 sequence is CSVAMLMGAHGYTF. In DNA, the CDR3 is TGCAGCGTCGCTATGCTGATGGGGGCTCATGGCTACACCTTC. Together with reference TRBV29-1 and TRBJ1-2, the CDR3 gives the full variable domain: SAVISQKPSRDICQRGTSLTIQCQVDSQVTMMFWYRQQPGQSLTLIATANQGSEATYESGFVIDKFPISRPNLTFSTLTVSNMSPEDSSIYLCSVAMLMGAHGYTFGSGTRLTVV.